Following are 7 T cell receptor beta chains from one sample sequenced in a study of monozygotic twins with inflammatory bowel disease. TCRdb reprocessed the 5' RACE reads, with one entry per CDR3 protein and no DNA. This table holds some 330,000 distinct CDR3 sequences. The sample comprised blood. The receptors shown here come from a human donor with ulcerative colitis or Crohn's disease, or a healthy co-twin of an affected twin (not recorded which).

This rearrangement joins TRBV30 to TRBJ2-7. The CDR3 totals 14 residues. The V gene's germline CDR1 is GTSNPN and CDR2 SVGIG (reference sequence). This CDR3 reads CAWSVGREFHEQYF.

The rearrangement links TRBV20-1 to TRBJ2-1; lacking DNA, the TRBD2 call made by TCRdb goes unchecked. The germline gives CDR1 DFQATT, CDR2 SNEGSKA (reference sequence). The CDR3 has 15 amino acids. The CDR3 loop reads CSARLPRGGANEQFF.

The chain uses TRBV12-3 or TRBV12-4 and TRBJ1-3; TCRdb outputs TRBD1, but without DNA this stays unchecked. The CDR3 runs 17 residues. The CDR3 loop is CASRGDRDRLSGNTIYF.

The chain joins TRBV20-1 to TRBJ2-7. The CDR3 spans 14 residues. The germline V gene encodes CDR1 DFQATT and CDR2 SNEGSKA (reference sequence). The CDR3 is CSASGRRLTYEQYF.

The gene calls are TRBV9 and TRBJ2-4; TCRdb reports TRBD1, a call that lacks DNA to check it against. Germline V gives CDR1 SGDLS, CDR2 YYNGEE. The CDR3 totals 14 residues. The CDR3 is CASSVAGGAGIQYF.

J is TRBJ1-3 and V is TRBV20-1. The germline gives CDR1 DFQATT, CDR2 SNEGSKA (reference sequence). The CDR3 has 16 residues. CDR3 region: CSGLSQGPLSGNTIYF.

The V and J genes are TRBV7-2 and TRBJ2-2; the D call from TCRdb, TRBD2, cannot be confirmed without DNA. Germline V gene sequence: CDR1 SGHTA, CDR2 FQGNSA. This CDR3 comprises 17 residues. Here the CDR3 reads CASSKITGLRGAGELFF. The complete variable domain, with remaining parts taken from reference TRBV7-2 and TRBJ2-2, reads GAGVSQSPSNKVTEKGKDVELRCDPISGHTALYWYRQSLGQGLEFLIYFQGNSAPDKSGLPSDRFSAERTGGSVSTLTIQRTQQEDSAVYLCASSKITGLRGAGELFFGEGSRLTVL.